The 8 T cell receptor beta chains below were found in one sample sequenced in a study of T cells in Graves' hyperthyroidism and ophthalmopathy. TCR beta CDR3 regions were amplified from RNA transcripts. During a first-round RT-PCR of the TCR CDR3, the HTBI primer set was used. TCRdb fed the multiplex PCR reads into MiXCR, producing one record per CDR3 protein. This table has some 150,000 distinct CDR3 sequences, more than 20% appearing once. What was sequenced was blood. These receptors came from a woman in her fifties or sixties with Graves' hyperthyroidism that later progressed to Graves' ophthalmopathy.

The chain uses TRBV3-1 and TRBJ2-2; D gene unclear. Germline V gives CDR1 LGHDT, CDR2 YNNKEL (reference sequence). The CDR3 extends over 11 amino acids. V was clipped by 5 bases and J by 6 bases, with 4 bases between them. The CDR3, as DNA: TGTGCCAGCAGCAGTCCCGGGGAGCTGTTTTTT. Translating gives CASSSPGELFF.

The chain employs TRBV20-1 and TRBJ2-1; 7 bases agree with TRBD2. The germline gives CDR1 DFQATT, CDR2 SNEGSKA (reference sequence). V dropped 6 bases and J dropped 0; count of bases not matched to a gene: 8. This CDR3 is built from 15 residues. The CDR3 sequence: CSALAGLSSYNEQFF. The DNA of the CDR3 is TGCAGTGCGTTAGCGGGTCTGAGCTCCTACAATGAGCAGTTCTTC.

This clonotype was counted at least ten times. CDR3 nucleotides: TGCGCCAGCAGTGAGCCCAATGGGTACAATGAGCAGTTCTTC. It yields the protein CASSEPNGYNEQFF. V usage is TRBV10-2 and J usage is TRBJ2-1; no firm D call. Between the trimmed V and J ends, which lost 2 bases and 4 bases, there was a span of 9 bases. The CDR3 extends over 14 amino acids. The germline CDR1 and CDR2 sequences are WSHSY and SAAADI.

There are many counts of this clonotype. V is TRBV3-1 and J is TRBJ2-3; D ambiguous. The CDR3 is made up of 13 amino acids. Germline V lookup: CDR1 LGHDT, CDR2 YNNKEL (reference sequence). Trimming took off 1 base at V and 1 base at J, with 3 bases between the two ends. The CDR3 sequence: CASSQGGTDTQYF. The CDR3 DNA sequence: TGTGCCAGCAGCCAAGGCGGCACAGATACGCAGTATTTT.

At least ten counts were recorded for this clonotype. The CDR3 protein is CASSLQATGELFF. Written as DNA, the CDR3 is TGTGCCAGCAGTTTACAGGCAACCGGGGAGCTGTTTTTT. The genes are TRBV11-2 and TRBJ2-2, with a weak D call TRBD1 (5 bases). The CDR3 runs to 13 residues. Looked up from germline, CDR1 is SGHAT and CDR2 is FQNNGV. V was clipped by 6 bases and J by 5 bases, with 10 bases between them.

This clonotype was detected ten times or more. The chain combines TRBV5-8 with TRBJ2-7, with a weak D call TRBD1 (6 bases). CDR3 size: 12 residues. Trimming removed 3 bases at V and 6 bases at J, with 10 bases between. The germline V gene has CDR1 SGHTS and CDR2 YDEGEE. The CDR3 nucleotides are TGTGCCAGCAGCTCAACAGGGTCCGAGCAGTACTTC. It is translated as CASSSTGSEQYF. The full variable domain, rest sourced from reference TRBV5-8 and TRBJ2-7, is EAGVTQSPTHLIKTRGQQATLRCSPISGHTSVYWYQQALGLGLQFLLWYDEGEERNRGNFPPRFSGRQFPNYSSELNVNALELEDSALYLCASSSTGSEQYFGPGTRLTVT.

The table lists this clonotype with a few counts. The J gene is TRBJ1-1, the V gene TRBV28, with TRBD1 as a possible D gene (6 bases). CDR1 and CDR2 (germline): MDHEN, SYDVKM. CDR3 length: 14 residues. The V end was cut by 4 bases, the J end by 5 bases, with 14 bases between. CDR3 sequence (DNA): TGTGCCAGCAGTTCATCGACAGGAGGAACTGAAGCTTTCTTT. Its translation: CASSSSTGGTEAFF.

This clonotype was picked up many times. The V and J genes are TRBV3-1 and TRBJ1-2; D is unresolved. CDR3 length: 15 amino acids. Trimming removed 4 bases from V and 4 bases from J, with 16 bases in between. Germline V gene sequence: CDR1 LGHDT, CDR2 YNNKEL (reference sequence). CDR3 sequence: CASSPSAATVYGYTF. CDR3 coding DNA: TGTGCCAGCAGCCCCTCCGCTGCGACCGTCTATGGCTACACCTTC. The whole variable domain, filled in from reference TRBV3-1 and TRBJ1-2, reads DTAVSQTPKYLVTQMGNDKSIKCEQNLGHDTMYWYKQDSKKFLKIMFSYNNKELIINETVPNRFSPKSPDKAHLNLHINSLELGDSAVYFCASSPSAATVYGYTFGSGTRLTVV.